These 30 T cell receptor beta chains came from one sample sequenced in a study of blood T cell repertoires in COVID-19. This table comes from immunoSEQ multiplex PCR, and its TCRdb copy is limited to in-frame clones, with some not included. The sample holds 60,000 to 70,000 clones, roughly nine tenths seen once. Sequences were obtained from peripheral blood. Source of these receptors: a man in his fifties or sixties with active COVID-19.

The CDR3 reads CASSPGTGDNTGELFF. CDR3 DNA sequence: TGTGCCAGCAGCCCCGGGACAGGGGATAACACCGGGGAGCTGTTTTTT. J is TRBJ2-2 and V is TRBV7-9, with 10 bases matching TRBD1. The CDR3 has 16 residues. Germline-derived CDR1 and CDR2 are SEHNR and FQNEAQ (reference sequence). V was pared by 5 bases and J by 2 bases, with 5 bases of the junction left unmatched.

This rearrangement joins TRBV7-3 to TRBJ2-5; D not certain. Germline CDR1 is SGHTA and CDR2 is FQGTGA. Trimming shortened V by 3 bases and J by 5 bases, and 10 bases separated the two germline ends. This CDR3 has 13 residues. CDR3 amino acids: CASSFGSTETQYF. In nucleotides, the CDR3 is TGTGCCAGCAGCTTCGGGTCTACGGAGACCCAGTACTTC.

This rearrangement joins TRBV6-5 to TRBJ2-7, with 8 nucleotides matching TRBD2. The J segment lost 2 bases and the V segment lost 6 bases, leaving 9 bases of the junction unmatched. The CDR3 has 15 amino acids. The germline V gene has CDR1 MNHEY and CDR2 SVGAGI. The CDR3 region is CASRSTGLVTYEQYF. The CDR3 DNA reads TGTGCCAGCAGATCCACGGGACTAGTAACCTACGAGCAGTACTTC.

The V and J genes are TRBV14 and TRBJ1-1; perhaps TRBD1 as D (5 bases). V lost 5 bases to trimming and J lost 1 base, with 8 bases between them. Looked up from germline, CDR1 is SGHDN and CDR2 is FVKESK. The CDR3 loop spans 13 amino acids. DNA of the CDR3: TGTGCCAGCAGCTATCAGGGGAACACTGAAGCTTTCTTT. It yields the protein CASSYQGNTEAFF.

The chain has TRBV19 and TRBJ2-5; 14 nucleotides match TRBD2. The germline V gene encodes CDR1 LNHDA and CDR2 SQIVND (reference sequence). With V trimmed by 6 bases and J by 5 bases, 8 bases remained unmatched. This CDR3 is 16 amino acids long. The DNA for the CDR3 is TGTGCCAGTAGGATGACTAGCGGGGGGGTTTTGGAGACCCAGTACTTC. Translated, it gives CASRMTSGGVLETQYF.

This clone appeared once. CDR3 sequence (DNA): TGTGCCGGAGGAGGGTCGGTGAACACTGAAGCTTTCTTT. Translation: CAGGGSVNTEAFF. The V call is TRBV2, the J call TRBJ1-1; D unresolved. Between the trimmed V and J ends, which lost 11 bases and 0 bases, there was a span of 13 bases. The germline V gene encodes CDR1 SNHLY and CDR2 FYNNEI. The CDR3 runs to 13 residues.

CDR3 DNA sequence: TGTGCCAGCACGACCGGAGGGACGGTGAGCAATCAGCCCCAGCATTTT. It codes for CASTTGGTVSNQPQHF. The chain is built from TRBV2 and TRBJ1-5, with D possibly TRBD1 on 5 matching bases. This CDR3 spans 16 amino acids. V was pared by 7 bases and J by 1 base, with 17 bases between. Germline-derived CDR1 and CDR2 are SNHLY and FYNNEI.

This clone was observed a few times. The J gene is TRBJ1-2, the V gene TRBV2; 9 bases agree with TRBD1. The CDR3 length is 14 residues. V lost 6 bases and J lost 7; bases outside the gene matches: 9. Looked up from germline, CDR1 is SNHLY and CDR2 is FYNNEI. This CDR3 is CASRQGARISGYTF. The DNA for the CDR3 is TGTGCCAGCAGACAGGGGGCGCGAATTAGTGGCTACACCTTC.

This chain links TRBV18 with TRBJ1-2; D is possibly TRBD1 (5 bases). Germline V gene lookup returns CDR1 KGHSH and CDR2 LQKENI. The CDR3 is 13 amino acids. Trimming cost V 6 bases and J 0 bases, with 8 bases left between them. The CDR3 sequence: CASSLDTNYGYTF. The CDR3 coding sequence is TGTGCCAGCTCGTTGGACACTAACTATGGCTACACCTTC.

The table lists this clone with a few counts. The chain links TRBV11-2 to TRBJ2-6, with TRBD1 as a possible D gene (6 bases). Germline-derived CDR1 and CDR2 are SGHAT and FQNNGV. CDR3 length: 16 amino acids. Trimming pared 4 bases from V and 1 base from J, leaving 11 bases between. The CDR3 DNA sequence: TGTGCCAGCAGCTACACAGGGTTATCTGGGGCCAACGTCCTGACTTTC. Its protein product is CASSYTGLSGANVLTF.

CDR3 amino acids: CASSLALAGVYNEQFF. DNA of the CDR3: TGTGCCAGCAGCTTAGCGTTGGCGGGGGTCTACAATGAGCAGTTCTTC. The J gene is TRBJ2-1, the V gene TRBV7-2; 7 bases fit TRBD2. Losses at the gene ends were 0 bases for V and 3 bases for J; bases not matched to a gene: 5. CDR1 and CDR2 from the germline V gene are SGHTA and FQGNSA. The CDR3 has 16 residues.

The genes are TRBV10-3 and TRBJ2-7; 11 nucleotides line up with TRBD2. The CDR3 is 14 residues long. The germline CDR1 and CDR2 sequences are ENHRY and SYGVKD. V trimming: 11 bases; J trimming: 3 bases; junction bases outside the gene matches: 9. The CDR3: CAAAGTSGNYEQYF. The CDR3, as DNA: TGTGCCGCGGCCGGGACTAGCGGAAACTACGAGCAGTACTTC.

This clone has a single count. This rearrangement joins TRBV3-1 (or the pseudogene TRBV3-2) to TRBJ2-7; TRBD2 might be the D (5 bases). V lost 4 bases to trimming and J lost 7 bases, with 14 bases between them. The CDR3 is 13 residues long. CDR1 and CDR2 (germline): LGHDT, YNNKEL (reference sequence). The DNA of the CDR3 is TGTGCCAGCAGCCCCTCGCCGGGGAGAGAGCAGTACTTC. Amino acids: CASSPSPGREQYF.

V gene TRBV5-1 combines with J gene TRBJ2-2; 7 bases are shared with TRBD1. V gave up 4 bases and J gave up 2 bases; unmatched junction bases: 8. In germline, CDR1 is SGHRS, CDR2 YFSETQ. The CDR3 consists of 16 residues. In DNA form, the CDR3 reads TGCGCCAGCAGCAGACGACAGGGAACAAACACCGGGGAGCTGTTTTTT. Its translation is CASSRRQGTNTGELFF.

The CDR3 protein is CASSVGAGDDSYEQYF. CDR3 DNA: TGTGCCAGCAGCGTAGGGGCGGGGGACGACTCCTACGAGCAGTACTTC. V is TRBV9 and J is TRBJ2-7; 7 bases line up with TRBD2. Germline V gene lookup returns CDR1 SGDLS and CDR2 YYNGEE. V trimming: 0 bases; J trimming: 0 bases; junction bases outside the gene matches: 6. This CDR3 comprises 16 residues.

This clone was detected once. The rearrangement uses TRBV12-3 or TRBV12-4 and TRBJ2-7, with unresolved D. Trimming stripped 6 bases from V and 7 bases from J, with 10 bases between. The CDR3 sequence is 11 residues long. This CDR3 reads CASSHKREQYF. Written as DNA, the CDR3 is TGTGCCAGCAGCCACAAGAGGGAGCAGTACTTC.

The CDR3 loop reads CASSYSGTANTEAFF. In DNA, the CDR3 is TGCGCCAGCAGCTACTCTGGGACAGCGAACACTGAAGCTTTCTTT. This chain uses TRBV5-1 with TRBJ1-1, with TRBD1 matching 7 bases. V lost 3 bases, J lost 1 base, and 6 bases stayed unmatched. CDR3 size: 15 residues. Germline CDR1 is SGHRS and CDR2 is YFSETQ.

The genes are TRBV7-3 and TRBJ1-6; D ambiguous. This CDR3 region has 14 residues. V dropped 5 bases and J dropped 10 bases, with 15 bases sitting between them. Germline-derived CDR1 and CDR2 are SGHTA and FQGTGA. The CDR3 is CASSLRSAGSPLHF. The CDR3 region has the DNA TGTGCCAGCAGCCTCCGCTCCGCGGGCTCACCCCTCCACTTT.

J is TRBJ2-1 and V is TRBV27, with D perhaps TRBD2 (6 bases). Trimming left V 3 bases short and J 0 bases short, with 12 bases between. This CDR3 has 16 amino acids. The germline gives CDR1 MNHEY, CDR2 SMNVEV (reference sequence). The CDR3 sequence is CASSLGGGVSYNEQFF. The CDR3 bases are TGTGCCAGCAGTTTGGGGGGAGGTGTCTCCTACAATGAGCAGTTCTTC.

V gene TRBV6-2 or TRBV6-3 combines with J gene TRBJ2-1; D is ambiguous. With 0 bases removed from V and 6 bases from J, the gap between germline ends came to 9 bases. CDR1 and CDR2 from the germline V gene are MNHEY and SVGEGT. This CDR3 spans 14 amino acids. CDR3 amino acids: CASSYSSSPNEQFF. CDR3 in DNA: TGTGCCAGCAGTTACTCGAGTAGCCCCAATGAGCAGTTCTTC.

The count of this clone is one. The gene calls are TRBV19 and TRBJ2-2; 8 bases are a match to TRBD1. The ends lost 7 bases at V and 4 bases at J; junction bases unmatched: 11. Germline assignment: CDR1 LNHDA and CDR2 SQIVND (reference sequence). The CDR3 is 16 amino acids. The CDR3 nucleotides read TGTGCCAGTAATAAAGCGCGACAGGGGATCACCGGGGAGCTGTTTTTT. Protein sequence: CASNKARQGITGELFF.

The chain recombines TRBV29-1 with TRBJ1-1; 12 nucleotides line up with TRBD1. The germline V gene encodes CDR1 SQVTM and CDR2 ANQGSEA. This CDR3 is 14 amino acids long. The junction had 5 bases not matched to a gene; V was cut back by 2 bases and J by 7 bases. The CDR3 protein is CSVESGQGAGEAFF. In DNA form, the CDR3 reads TGCAGCGTTGAATCGGGACAGGGGGCTGGTGAAGCTTTCTTT.

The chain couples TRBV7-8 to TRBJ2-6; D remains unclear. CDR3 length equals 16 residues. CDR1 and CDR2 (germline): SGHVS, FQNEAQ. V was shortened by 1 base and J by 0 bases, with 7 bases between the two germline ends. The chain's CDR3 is CASSLVAYSGANVLTF. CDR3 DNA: TGTGCCAGCAGCTTAGTCGCCTACTCTGGGGCCAACGTCCTGACTTTC.

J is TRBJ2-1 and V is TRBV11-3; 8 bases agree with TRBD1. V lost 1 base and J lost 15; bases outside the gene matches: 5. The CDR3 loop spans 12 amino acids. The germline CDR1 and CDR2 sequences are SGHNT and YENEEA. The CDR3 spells CASSLGGQVPFF. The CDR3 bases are TGTGCCAGCAGCTTAGGGGGACAGGTTCCGTTCTTC.

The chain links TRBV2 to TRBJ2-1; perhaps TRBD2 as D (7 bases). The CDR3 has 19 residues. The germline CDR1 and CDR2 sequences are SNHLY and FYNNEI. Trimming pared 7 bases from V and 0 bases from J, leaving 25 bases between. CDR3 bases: TGTGCCAGCAAGCGGAGCGGGGCAGTCGACAGGAGCTCCTACAATGAGCAGTTCTTC. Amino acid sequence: CASKRSGAVDRSSYNEQFF.

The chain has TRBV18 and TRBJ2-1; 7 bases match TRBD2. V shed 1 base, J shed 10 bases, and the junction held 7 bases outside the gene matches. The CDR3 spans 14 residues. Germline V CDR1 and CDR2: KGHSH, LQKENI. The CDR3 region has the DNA TGTGCCAGCTCACCACAGGCGGGAGTGGGGGAGCAGTTCTTC. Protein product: CASSPQAGVGEQFF.

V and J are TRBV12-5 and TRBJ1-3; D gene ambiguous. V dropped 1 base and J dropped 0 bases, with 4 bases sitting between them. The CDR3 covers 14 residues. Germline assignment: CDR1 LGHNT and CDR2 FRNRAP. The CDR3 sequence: CASGLGASGNTIYF. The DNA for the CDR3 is TGTGCTAGTGGTTTGGGAGCCTCTGGAAACACCATATATTTT.

CDR3 DNA sequence: TGTGCCAGCTTACCGGGGACTAGCGTTACAGATACGCAGTATTTT. This gives the protein CASLPGTSVTDTQYF. The chain has TRBV5-8 and TRBJ2-3; 10 bases match TRBD2. Germline lookup yields CDR1 SGHTS and CDR2 YDEGEE. Unmatched junction bases numbered 8, after V lost 7 bases and J lost 3 bases. This CDR3 has 15 residues.

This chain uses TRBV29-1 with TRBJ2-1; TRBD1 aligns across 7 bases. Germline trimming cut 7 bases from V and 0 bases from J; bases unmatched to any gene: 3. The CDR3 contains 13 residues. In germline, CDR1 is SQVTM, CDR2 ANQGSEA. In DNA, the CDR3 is TGCAGCGGCCGGGACAGCTCCTACAATGAGCAGTTCTTC. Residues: CSGRDSSYNEQFF.

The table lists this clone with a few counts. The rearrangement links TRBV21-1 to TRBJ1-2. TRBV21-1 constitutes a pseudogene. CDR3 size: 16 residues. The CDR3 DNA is TGTGCCAGCAGCAAACCCCTCGGGGGGGTGAACTATGGCTACACCTTC. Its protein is CASSKPLGGVNYGYTF.